This T cell receptor beta chain was observed in a study of chemoradiotherapy in HPV16-positive cancers. At the level of the study: Functional T-cell assays on a couple of HPV16-positive patients' cells defined candidate HPV-specific clones and common TCR motifs.

This table comes from immunoSEQ multiplex PCR, and its TCRdb copy is limited to in-frame clones, with some not included. The sample shows around 16,000 clones, over 70% of them seen only once. This clone has a single count. The specimen was obtained from a patient who underwent chemoradiotherapy. The receptor was isolated from a human donor with HPV-associated anogenital cancer.

The CDR3 sequence: CASKQDRNKETQYF. CDR3 DNA sequence: TGTGCCAGCAAACAGGACAGGAACAAAGAGACCCAGTACTTC. This sequence joins TRBV6-1 and TRBJ2-5, with TRBD1 matching over 7 bases. Germline V lookup: CDR1 MNHNS, CDR2 SASEGT. With V trimmed by 7 bases and J by 3 bases, 8 bases remained unmatched. CDR3 length equals 14 residues.